One and the same sample provided the 30 T cell receptor beta chains below, sequenced in a study of OX40 agonist ivuxolimab in advanced cancers. Only in-frame clones appear in the TCRdb table, and some are missing; sequencing was by immunoSEQ multiplex PCR. This sample has some 80,000 clones, with less than 85% found just once. This specimen consisted of CD4+ or CD8+ T cells sorted from blood, obtained in a trial of the OX40 agonist ivuxolimab. The receptors originated from an adult with an advanced solid tumor such as melanoma, head and neck, liver or kidney cancer.

This chain links TRBV7-3 with TRBJ1-1, with D maybe TRBD1 (6 bases). From germline, CDR1 is SGHTA and CDR2 FQGTGA. This CDR3 comprises 13 residues. V shed 5 bases and J shed 3 bases, with 10 bases lying between them. CDR3 bases: TGTGCCAGCAGCCAGGACAGTCACACTGAAGCTTTCTTT. It specifies CASSQDSHTEAFF.

The chain links TRBV18 to TRBJ1-5; no definite D call. The germline gives CDR1 KGHSH, CDR2 LQKENI. The CDR3 sequence is 16 residues long. Deletions cut 0 bases from V and 2 bases from J, with 11 bases between. CDR3 bases: TGTGCCAGCTCACCACCTGAAACCCTCGGCAATCAGCCCCAGCATTTT. Its translation is CASSPPETLGNQPQHF.

The chain joins TRBV7-2 to TRBJ2-3, with 11 bases aligning to TRBD2. This CDR3 has 17 residues. V was pared by 0 bases and J by 6 bases, with 8 bases of the junction left unmatched. Looked up from germline, CDR1 is SGHTA and CDR2 is FQGNSA. CDR3 bases: TGTGCCAGCAGCTTAGCAGGAACTAGCGGGAGTGCCGATACGCAGTATTTT. Protein product: CASSLAGTSGSADTQYF.

This chain uses TRBV2 with TRBJ2-7; D is perhaps TRBD1 (6 bases). CDR3 length equals 14 residues. Germline loops: CDR1 SNHLY, CDR2 FYNNEI. Trimming removed 7 bases from V and 4 bases from J, with 17 bases in between. The CDR3 DNA follows: TGTGCCAGCAAGCCGAAACAGGGTTTTTACGAGCAGTACTTC. Translated: CASKPKQGFYEQYF.

Note on this clone: This same CDR3 is encoded by further DNA sequences in the sample. CDR3 sequence (DNA): TGTGCCAGCAGCTTGCTGTCTAGCACAGATACGCAGTATTTT. This translates into CASSLLSSTDTQYF. The chain uses TRBV5-6 and TRBJ2-3; D ambiguous. Per germline, CDR1 SGHDT and CDR2 YYEEEE. The CDR3 is made up of 14 amino acids. V was trimmed by 1 base and J by 0 bases, leaving 6 bases between them.

The V gene is TRBV10-3, the J gene TRBJ2-7, with 8 nucleotides matching TRBD2. CDR1 and CDR2 from the germline V gene are ENHRY and SYGVKD. CDR3 length: 15 amino acids. After removal of 4 bases from V and 0 bases from J, the junction contained 5 bases not matched to a gene. CDR3: CAISGGSGVSYEQYV. The CDR3 nucleotides read TGTGCCATCAGTGGGGGTAGCGGGGTCTCCTACGAGCAGTACGTC.

This clone was seen only a few times. This chain's CDR3 is CASSNTGDYGYTF. Written as DNA, the CDR3 is TGTGCCAGCAGTAACACAGGGGACTATGGCTACACCTTC. The V and J genes are TRBV6-5 and TRBJ1-2, with TRBD1 matching 7 bases. This CDR3 region has 13 residues. V lost 5 bases, J lost 3 bases, and 3 bases stayed unmatched. In germline, CDR1 is MNHEY, CDR2 SVGAGI.

CDR3 DNA sequence: TGCGCCAGCAGCTTGGCATGGGACACTGAAGCTTTCTTT. Its translation: CASSLAWDTEAFF. This chain links TRBV5-1 with TRBJ1-1; D remains unclear. Trimming took off 0 bases at V and 3 bases at J, with 6 bases between the two ends. Germline V gene sequence: CDR1 SGHRS, CDR2 YFSETQ. This CDR3 has 13 residues. The full variable domain, rest sourced from reference TRBV5-1 and TRBJ1-1, is KAGVTQTPRYLIKTRGQQVTLSCSPISGHRSVSWYQQTPGQGLQFLFEYFSETQRNKGNFPGRFSGRQFSNSRSEMNVSTLELGDSALYLCASSLAWDTEAFFGQGTRLTVV.

V gene TRBV2 combines with J gene TRBJ2-1, with TRBD2 identical over 11 bases. Per the germline V gene, CDR1 is SNHLY and CDR2 is FYNNEI. The CDR3 runs 14 residues. The trim removed 5 bases at V and 7 bases at J, leaving 4 bases unmatched. The CDR3 loop is CASSWGLAENEQFF. DNA for the CDR3: TGTGCCAGCAGTTGGGGACTAGCGGAAAATGAGCAGTTCTTC. The whole variable domain, remainder taken from reference TRBV2 and TRBJ2-1, is EPEVTQTPSHQVTQMGQEVILRCVPISNHLYFYWYRQILGQKVEFLVSFYNNEISEKSEIFDDQFSVERPDGSNFTLKIRSTKLEDSAMYFCASSWGLAENEQFFGPGTRLTVL.

The chain combines TRBV2 with TRBJ2-5; TRBD2 matches 8 bases. V lost 5 bases to trimming and J lost 13 bases; unmatched junction nucleotides: 12. CDR3 length: 13 amino acids. In germline, CDR1 is SNHLY, CDR2 FYNNEI. The CDR3 loop reads CASSPRAGAPLYF. The CDR3, as DNA: TGTGCCAGCAGTCCTAGAGCGGGGGCCCCCTTGTACTTC.

The rearrangement joins TRBV2 to TRBJ1-1; unclear D gene. CDR3 length: 13 amino acids. Deletions cut 6 bases from V and 6 bases from J, with 14 bases between. CDR1 is SNHLY and CDR2 is FYNNEI in the germline V gene. CDR3 sequence (DNA): TGTGCCAGCAGCGCGCGGACGACCGCTGAAGCTTTCTTT. Translating it yields CASSARTTAEAFF. The complete variable domain, with remaining parts taken from reference TRBV2 and TRBJ1-1, reads EPEVTQTPSHQVTQMGQEVILRCVPISNHLYFYWYRQILGQKVEFLVSFYNNEISEKSEIFDDQFSVERPDGSNFTLKIRSTKLEDSAMYFCASSARTTAEAFFGQGTRLTVV.

The CDR3 is CASSSGPRNTEAFF. The CDR3 DNA reads as TGTGCCAGTAGTTCAGGACCGCGGAACACTGAAGCTTTCTTT. The chain has TRBV19 and TRBJ1-1; D gene ambiguous. V lost 5 bases and J 1 base, leaving 11 bases between the germline ends. Germline values: CDR1 LNHDA, CDR2 SQIVND (reference sequence). The CDR3 contains 14 residues.

The rearrangement uses TRBV7-2 and TRBJ2-1; D possibly corresponds to TRBD1 (5 bases). Trimming stripped 4 bases from V and 7 bases from J, with 8 bases between. CDR1 is SGHTA, CDR2 FQGNSA, per germline. The CDR3 extends over 12 amino acids. Here the CDR3 reads CASSSGRNEQFF. For the CDR3, the DNA is TGTGCCAGCAGCTCAGGGCGTAATGAGCAGTTCTTC.

The CDR3 protein is CSVDEGNTEAFF. As DNA, the CDR3 is TGCAGCGTTGATGAGGGGAACACTGAAGCTTTCTTT. The rearrangement joins TRBV29-1 to TRBJ1-1; D gene uncertain. This CDR3 has 12 residues. Germline CDR1 SQVTM, CDR2 ANQGSEA. Trimming pared 3 bases from V and 1 base from J, leaving 6 bases between.

The genes are TRBV9 and TRBJ2-6, with D hard to call. Germline lookup yields CDR1 SGDLS and CDR2 YYNGEE. Trimming left V 0 bases short and J 0 bases short, with 4 bases between. This CDR3 region has 15 residues. CDR3 sequence (DNA): TGTGCCAGCAGCGTAGCCAACTCTGGGGCCAACGTCCTGACTTTC. Its translation is CASSVANSGANVLTF.

In this sample, this clone turned up once. The chain employs TRBV5-1 and TRBJ2-5; no firm D call. V was cut by 4 bases and J by 4 bases, with 14 bases left in between. CDR1 and CDR2 (germline): SGHRS, YFSETQ. The CDR3 runs 14 residues. The CDR3 is CASSPLTVGETQYF. The DNA of the CDR3 is TGCGCCAGCAGCCCCTTGACCGTAGGAGAGACCCAGTACTTC.

The rearrangement uses TRBV6-6 and TRBJ1-5; D perhaps matches TRBD1 (6 bases). The germline V and J ends were trimmed by 5 bases and 0 bases, with 8 bases remaining between them. Germline CDR1 is MNHNY and CDR2 is SVGAGI (reference sequence). CDR3 size: 14 residues. CDR3 nucleotide sequence: TGTGCCAGCAGTCGGACAGATAGCAATCAGCCCCAGCATTTT. Translating it yields CASSRTDSNQPQHF.

For this clone: In the same sample, other DNA sequences code for this CDR3. This chain's CDR3 is CASSRSGQGGTEAFF. Written as DNA, the CDR3 is TGTGCCAGCTCACGATCGGGACAGGGTGGTACTGAAGCTTTCTTT. J is TRBJ1-1 and V is TRBV18; 9 nucleotides align to TRBD1. V lost 4 bases, J lost 5 bases, and 8 bases stayed unmatched. Germline CDR1 KGHSH, CDR2 LQKENI. The CDR3 is 15 residues long.

The chain recombines TRBV5-1 with TRBJ2-7, with 16 bases aligning to TRBD2. V shed 3 bases, J shed 3 bases, and the junction held 15 bases outside the gene matches. This CDR3 has 20 residues. From germline, CDR1 is SGHRS and CDR2 YFSETQ. The CDR3 protein is CASSSGLAGGPVSNLYEQYF. CDR3 nucleotides: TGCGCCAGCAGCTCGGGACTAGCGGGAGGGCCGGTGAGTAATCTCTACGAGCAGTACTTC.

This rearrangement joins TRBV2 to TRBJ1-2; D not certain. Per the germline V gene, CDR1 is SNHLY and CDR2 is FYNNEI. The CDR3 contains 13 residues. V was pared by 4 bases and J by 4 bases, with 10 bases between. The CDR3, as DNA: TGTGCCAGCAGTGCTAGGACGGTCTATGGCTACACCTTC. Amino acid sequence: CASSARTVYGYTF.

The rearrangement joins TRBV30 to TRBJ1-1, with no clear D. The CDR3 is 14 amino acids. Trimming stripped 0 bases from V and 1 base from J, with 9 bases between. Germline loops: CDR1 GTSNPN, CDR2 SVGIG (reference sequence). The CDR3 reads CAWSVDFTNTEAFF. The CDR3 region has the DNA TGTGCCTGGAGTGTAGACTTCACGAACACTGAAGCTTTCTTT.

The V gene is TRBV14, the J gene TRBJ2-3, with D possibly TRBD1 on 6 matching bases. Germline loops: CDR1 SGHDN, CDR2 FVKESK. The CDR3 loop spans 15 amino acids. Trimming removed 4 bases from V and 1 base from J, with 12 bases in between. The CDR3: CASSPLWTGTDTQYF. The CDR3 DNA reads as TGTGCCAGCAGCCCGCTATGGACAGGCACAGATACGCAGTATTTT.

The rearrangement uses TRBV9 and TRBJ1-3, with unresolved D. V was clipped by 3 bases and J by 5 bases, with 12 bases between them. CDR1 SGDLS and CDR2 YYNGEE come from the germline V gene. This CDR3 is built from 14 residues. The CDR3: CASSGGGLRNTIYF. The CDR3 DNA sequence: TGTGCCAGCAGCGGGGGTGGGCTGAGAAACACCATATATTTT.

The rearrangement joins TRBV18 to TRBJ2-7; 7 bases match TRBD1. After removal of 5 bases from V and 2 bases from J, the junction contained 12 bases not matched to a gene. Germline lookup yields CDR1 KGHSH and CDR2 LQKENI. The CDR3 has 16 amino acids. The CDR3 DNA reads as TGTGCCAGCTCATCCATCTCCGGGACAGACCCCTACGAGCAGTACTTC. This codes for CASSSISGTDPYEQYF.

This chain joins TRBV9 and TRBJ2-5; D might be TRBD1 (5 bases). CDR1 and CDR2 (germline): SGDLS, YYNGEE. The CDR3 is 15 amino acids. Trimming shortened V by 2 bases and J by 4 bases, and 15 bases separated the two germline ends. This chain's CDR3 is CASSVLQGVGETQYF. The CDR3 DNA reads TGTGCCAGCAGCGTTTTGCAGGGCGTGGGAGAGACCCAGTACTTC.

This sequence joins TRBV18 and TRBJ2-3; D unresolved. The CDR3 is 14 amino acids. Trimming removed 1 base at V and 2 bases at J, with 7 bases between. CDR1 and CDR2 (germline): KGHSH, LQKENI. The DNA for the CDR3 is TGTGCCAGCTCACCACGGCGCACCACAGATACGCAGTATTTT. It specifies CASSPRRTTDTQYF.

This clone was found a few times. The J gene is TRBJ2-5, the V gene TRBV9; 14 bases align to TRBD2. Germline values: CDR1 SGDLS, CDR2 YYNGEE. The CDR3 runs to 17 residues. With 0 bases clipped from V and 1 base from J, the junction kept 2 bases outside the gene matches. The CDR3 spells CASSVGGLAGVQETQYF. The CDR3, as DNA: TGTGCCAGCAGCGTAGGGGGACTAGCGGGAGTCCAAGAGACCCAGTACTTC.

The J gene is TRBJ1-4, the V gene TRBV18; TRBD1 might be the D (6 bases). This CDR3 is built from 16 residues. V lost 6 bases to trimming and J lost 0 bases, with 14 bases between them. Per the germline V gene, CDR1 is KGHSH and CDR2 is LQKENI. This CDR3 is CASSPQGRSTNEKLFF. The CDR3 DNA follows: TGTGCCAGCTCTCCTCAGGGGAGGTCAACTAATGAAAAACTGTTTTTT.

The rearrangement joins TRBV30 to TRBJ2-4; D is undetermined. CDR1 GTSNPN and CDR2 SVGIG come from the germline V gene (reference sequence). V dropped 1 base and J dropped 1 base, with 2 bases sitting between them. CDR3 size: 12 residues. This chain's CDR3 is CAWSAAKNIQYF. The CDR3 DNA reads as TGTGCCTGGAGTGCGGCCAAAAACATTCAGTACTTC.

The sample holds one count of this clone. V is TRBV18 and J is TRBJ1-1, with D perhaps matching TRBD1 (5 bases). CDR1 is KGHSH, CDR2 LQKENI, per germline. The CDR3 is 14 residues long. V gave up 3 bases and J gave up 5 bases, with 13 bases separating them. The CDR3 sequence is CASSPIRGETEAFF. Here the CDR3 DNA reads TGTGCCAGCTCACCTATTCGGGGGGAAACTGAAGCTTTCTTT.